The 2 T cell receptor beta chains below come from one sample, sequenced in a study of cytomegalovirus exposure and HLA in healthy donors. PCR employed 60 Vbeta and 13 Jbeta primers. TCRdb keeps only in-frame clones here, not all; method: immunoSEQ multiplex PCR. The data show over 50,000 clones, under 85% seen once. Sequencing was done on a sample of PBMCs. The receptor set was obtained from a man aged 45 to 65 in good health and CMV-seropositive.

The rearrangement joins TRBV4-1 to TRBJ2-1; TRBD2 is a possible D gene (6 bases). This CDR3 has 17 amino acids. V was cut by 8 bases and J by 1 base, with 21 bases left in between. The germline CDR1 and CDR2 sequences are MGHRA and YSYEKL. DNA for the CDR3: TGCGCCAGCGGCCCGACCCGACTAGTTCAATCCTACAATGAGCAGTTCTTC. Amino acids: CASGPTRLVQSYNEQFF.

The CDR3: CASMGQGYKAFF. The DNA of the CDR3 is TGTGCCAGCATGGGGCAGGGGTATAAAGCTTTCTTT. The chain uses TRBV6-6 and TRBJ1-1; TRBD1 is a possible D gene (6 bases). Germline CDR1 and CDR2: MNHNY and SVGAGI (reference sequence). The CDR3 runs 12 residues. Trimming pared 7 bases from V and 9 bases from J, leaving 15 bases between.